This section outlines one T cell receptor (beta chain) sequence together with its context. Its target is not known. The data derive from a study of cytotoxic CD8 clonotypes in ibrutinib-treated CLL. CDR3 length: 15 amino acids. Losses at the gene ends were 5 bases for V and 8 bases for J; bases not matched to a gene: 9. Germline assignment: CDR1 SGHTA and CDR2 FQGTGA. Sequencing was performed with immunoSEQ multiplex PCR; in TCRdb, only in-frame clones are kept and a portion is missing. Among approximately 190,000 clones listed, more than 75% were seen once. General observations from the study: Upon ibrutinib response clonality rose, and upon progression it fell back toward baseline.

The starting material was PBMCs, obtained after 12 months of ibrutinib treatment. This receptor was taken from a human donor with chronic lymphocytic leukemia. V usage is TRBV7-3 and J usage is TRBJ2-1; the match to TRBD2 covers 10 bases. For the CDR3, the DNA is TGTGCCAGCAGCAAACTAGCGGGGACTTCTTATGAGCAGTTCTTC. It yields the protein CASSKLAGTSYEQFF.